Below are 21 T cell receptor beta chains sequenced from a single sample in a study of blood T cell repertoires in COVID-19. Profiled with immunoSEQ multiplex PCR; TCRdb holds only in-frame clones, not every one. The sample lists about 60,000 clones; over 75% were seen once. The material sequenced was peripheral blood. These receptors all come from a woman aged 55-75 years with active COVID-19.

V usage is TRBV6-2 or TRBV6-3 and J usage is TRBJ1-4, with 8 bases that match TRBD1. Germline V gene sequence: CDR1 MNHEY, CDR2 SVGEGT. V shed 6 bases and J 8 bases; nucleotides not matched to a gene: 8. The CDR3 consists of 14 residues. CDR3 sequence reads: CASSRQGNGEKLFF. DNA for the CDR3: TGTGCCAGCAGCAGACAGGGGAATGGCGAAAAACTGTTTTTT.

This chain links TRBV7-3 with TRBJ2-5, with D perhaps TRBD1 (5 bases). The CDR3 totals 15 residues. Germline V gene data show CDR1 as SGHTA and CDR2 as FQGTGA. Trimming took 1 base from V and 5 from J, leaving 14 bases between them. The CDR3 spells CASSLRAGLGETQYF. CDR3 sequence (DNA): TGTGCCAGCAGCTTAAGGGCAGGGTTAGGGGAGACCCAGTACTTC.

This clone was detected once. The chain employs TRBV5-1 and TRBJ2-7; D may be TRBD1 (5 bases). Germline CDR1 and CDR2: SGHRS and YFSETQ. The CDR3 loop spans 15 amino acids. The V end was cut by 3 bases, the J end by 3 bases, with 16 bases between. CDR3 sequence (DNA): TGCGCCAGCAGCTCGGGTTGGGGCCACAGCTACGAGCAGTACTTC. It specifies CASSSGWGHSYEQYF. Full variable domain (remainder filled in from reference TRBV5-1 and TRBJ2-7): KAGVTQTPRYLIKTRGQQVTLSCSPISGHRSVSWYQQTPGQGLQFLFEYFSETQRNKGNFPGRFSGRQFSNSRSEMNVSTLELGDSALYLCASSSGWGHSYEQYFGPGTRLTVT.

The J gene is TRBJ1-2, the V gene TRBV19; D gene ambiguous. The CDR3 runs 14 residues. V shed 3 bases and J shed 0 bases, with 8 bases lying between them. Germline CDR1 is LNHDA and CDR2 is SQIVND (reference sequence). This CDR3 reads CASSIGGSNYGYTF. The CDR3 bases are TGTGCCAGTAGTATCGGCGGATCTAACTATGGCTACACCTTC.

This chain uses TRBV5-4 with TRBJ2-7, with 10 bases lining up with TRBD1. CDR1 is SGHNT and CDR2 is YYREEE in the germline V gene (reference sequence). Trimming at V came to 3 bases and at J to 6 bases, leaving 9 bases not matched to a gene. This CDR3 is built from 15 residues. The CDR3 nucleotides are TGTGCCAGCAGCTCGAGGGACAGGGGAAATCGCGAGCAGTACTTC. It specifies CASSSRDRGNREQYF.

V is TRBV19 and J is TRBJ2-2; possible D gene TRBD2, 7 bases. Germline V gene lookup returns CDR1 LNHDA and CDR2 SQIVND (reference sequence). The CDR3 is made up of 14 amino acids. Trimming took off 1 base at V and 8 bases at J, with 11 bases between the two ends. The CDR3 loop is CASSIVRGPGELFF. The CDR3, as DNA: TGTGCCAGTAGTATAGTGCGGGGGCCGGGGGAGCTGTTTTTT.

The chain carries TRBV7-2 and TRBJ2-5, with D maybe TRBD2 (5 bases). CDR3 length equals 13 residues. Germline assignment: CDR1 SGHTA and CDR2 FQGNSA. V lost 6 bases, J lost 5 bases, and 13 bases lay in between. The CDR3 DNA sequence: TGTGCCAGCAGGGGGTCGGGGAAGGAGACCCAGTACTTC. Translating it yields CASRGSGKETQYF.

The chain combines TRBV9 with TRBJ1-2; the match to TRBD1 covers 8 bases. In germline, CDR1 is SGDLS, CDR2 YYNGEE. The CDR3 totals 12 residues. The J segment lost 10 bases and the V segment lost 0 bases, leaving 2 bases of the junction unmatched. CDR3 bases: TGTGCCAGCAGCGTAGCGGACAGGGACTACACCTTC. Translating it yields CASSVADRDYTF.

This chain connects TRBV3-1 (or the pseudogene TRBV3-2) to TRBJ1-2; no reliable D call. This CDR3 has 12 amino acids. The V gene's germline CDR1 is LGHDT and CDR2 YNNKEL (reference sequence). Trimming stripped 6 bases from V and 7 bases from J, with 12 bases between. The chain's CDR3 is CASSPEGSGYTF. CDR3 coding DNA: TGTGCCAGCAGTCCAGAGGGTAGTGGCTACACCTTC.

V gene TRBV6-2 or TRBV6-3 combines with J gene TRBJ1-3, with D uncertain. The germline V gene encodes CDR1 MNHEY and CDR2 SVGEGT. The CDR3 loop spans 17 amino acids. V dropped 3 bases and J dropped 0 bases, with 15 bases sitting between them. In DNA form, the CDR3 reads TGTGCCAGCAGTTATTTTCCCGCGTCGGGCTCTGGAAACACCATATATTTT. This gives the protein CASSYFPASGSGNTIYF.

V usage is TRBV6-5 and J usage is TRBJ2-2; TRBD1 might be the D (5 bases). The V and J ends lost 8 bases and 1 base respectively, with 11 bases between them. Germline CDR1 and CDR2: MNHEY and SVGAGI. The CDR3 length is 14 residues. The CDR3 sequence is CASFRVWNTGELFF. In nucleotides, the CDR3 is TGTGCCAGCTTCAGGGTGTGGAACACCGGGGAGCTGTTTTTT.

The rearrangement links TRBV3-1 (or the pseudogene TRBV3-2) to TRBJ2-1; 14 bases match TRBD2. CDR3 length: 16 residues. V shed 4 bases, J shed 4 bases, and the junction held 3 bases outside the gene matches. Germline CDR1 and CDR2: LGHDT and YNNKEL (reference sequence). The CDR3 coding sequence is TGTGCCAGCAGCCCCGGGACTAGCGGGGGATACAATGAGCAGTTCTTC. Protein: CASSPGTSGGYNEQFF.

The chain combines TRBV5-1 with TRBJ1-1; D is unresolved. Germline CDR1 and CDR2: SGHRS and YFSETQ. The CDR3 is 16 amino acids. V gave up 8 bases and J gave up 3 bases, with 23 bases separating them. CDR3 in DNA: TGCGCCAGATTGGGCCCGACACGGGATTGCGACACTGAAGCTTTCTTT. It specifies CARLGPTRDCDTEAFF.

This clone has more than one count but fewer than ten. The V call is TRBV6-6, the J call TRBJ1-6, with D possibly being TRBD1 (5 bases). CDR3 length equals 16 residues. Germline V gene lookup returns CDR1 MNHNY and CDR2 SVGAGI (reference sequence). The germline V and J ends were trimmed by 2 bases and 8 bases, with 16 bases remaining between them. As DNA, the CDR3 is TGTGCCAGCAGTTACAGCCGGGACTCGAGGGATTCACCCCTCCACTTT. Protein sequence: CASSYSRDSRDSPLHF.

CDR3 coding DNA: TGTGCCAGCACCAGGGGTGGCGGCTACACCTTC. Translation gives CASTRGGGYTF. The chain combines TRBV6-5 with TRBJ1-2; tentative D call: TRBD1 (6 bases). Germline V lookup: CDR1 MNHEY, CDR2 SVGAGI. V shed 7 bases and J shed 8 bases, with 11 bases lying between them. CDR3 length equals 11 residues.

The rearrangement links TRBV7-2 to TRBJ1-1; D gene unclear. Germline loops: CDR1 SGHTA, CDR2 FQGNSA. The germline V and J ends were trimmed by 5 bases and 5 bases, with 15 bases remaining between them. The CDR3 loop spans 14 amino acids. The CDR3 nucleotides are TGTGCCAGCAGCGAGGGCGTAGTGGGGACTGAAGCTTTCTTT. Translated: CASSEGVVGTEAFF.

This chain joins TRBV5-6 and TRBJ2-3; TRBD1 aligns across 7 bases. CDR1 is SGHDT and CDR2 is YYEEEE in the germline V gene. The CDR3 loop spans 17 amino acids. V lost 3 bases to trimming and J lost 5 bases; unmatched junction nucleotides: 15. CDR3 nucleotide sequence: TGTGCCAGCAGCTCGGGACCGACAGGGCCAGGAAGAGATACGCAGTATTTT. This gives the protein CASSSGPTGPGRDTQYF.

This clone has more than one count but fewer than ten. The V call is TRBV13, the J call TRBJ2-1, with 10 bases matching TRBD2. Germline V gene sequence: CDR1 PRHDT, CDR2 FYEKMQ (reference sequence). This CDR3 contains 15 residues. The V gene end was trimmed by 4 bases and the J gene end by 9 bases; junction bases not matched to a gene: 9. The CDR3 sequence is CASSSSSGGFGEQFF. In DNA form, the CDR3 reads TGTGCCAGCAGCTCCTCTAGCGGGGGCTTCGGTGAGCAGTTCTTC. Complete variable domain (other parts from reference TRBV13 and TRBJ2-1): AAGVIQSPRHLIKEKRETATLKCYPIPRHDTVYWYQQGPGQDPQFLISFYEKMQSDKGSIPDRFSAQQFSDYHSELNMSSLELGDSALYFCASSSSSGGFGEQFFGPGTRLTVL.

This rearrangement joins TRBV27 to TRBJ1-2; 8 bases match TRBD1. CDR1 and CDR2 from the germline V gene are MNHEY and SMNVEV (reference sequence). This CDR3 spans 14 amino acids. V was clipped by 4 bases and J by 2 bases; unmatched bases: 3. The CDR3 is CASSSYRGNYGYTF. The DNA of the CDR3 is TGTGCCAGCAGTTCGTACAGGGGGAACTATGGCTACACCTTC.

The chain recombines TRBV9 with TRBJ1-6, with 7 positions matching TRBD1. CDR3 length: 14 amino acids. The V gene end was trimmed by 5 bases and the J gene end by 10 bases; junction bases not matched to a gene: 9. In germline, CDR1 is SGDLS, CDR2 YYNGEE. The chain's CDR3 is CASSDGQVSSPLHF. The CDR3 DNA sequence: TGTGCCAGCAGTGACGGACAGGTTTCGTCACCCCTCCACTTT.

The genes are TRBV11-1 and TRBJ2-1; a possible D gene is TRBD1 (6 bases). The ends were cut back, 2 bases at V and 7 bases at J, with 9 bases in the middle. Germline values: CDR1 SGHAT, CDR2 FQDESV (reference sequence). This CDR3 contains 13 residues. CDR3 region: CASSLPGDNEQFF. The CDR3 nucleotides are TGTGCCAGCAGCTTACCAGGGGATAATGAGCAGTTCTTC.